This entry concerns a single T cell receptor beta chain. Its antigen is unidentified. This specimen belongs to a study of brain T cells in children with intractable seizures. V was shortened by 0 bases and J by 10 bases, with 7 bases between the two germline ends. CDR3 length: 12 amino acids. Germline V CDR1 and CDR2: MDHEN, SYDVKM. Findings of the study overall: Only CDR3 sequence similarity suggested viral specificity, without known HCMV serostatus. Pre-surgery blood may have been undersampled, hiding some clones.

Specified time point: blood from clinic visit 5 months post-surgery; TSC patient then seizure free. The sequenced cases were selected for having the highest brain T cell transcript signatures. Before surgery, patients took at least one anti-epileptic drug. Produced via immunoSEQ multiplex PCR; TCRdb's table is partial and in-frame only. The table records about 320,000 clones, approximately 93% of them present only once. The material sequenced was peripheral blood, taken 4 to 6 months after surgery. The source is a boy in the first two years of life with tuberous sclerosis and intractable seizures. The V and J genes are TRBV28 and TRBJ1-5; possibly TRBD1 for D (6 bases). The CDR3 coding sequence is TGTGCCAGCAGTTTATGGGACAGACCCCAGCATTTT. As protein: CASSLWDRPQHF.